Described below is a single T cell receptor beta chain sequence and its context. In the authors' workflow: Estimates of nucleated cell counts were drawn from the amplification of reference gene primers. Repertoires were generated with immunoSEQ multiplex PCR, while TCRdb's copy carries only in-frame clones and drops some. V, J and clone size are taken as reported in that table, and D and trimming were inferred from the DNA itself. Here the sample spans 200,000 to 250,000 clones, around 90% being singletons. The CDR3 sequence is 15 residues long. The data were obtained in a study of blood T cell repertoires in COVID-19.

What was sequenced was PBMCs or T cells enriched from blood (not recorded which). This sequence originates from a man aged 25-45 years who had recovered from COVID-19. The chain joins TRBV21-1 to TRBJ1-2. TRBV21-1 is a listed pseudogene. This CDR3 reads CASSTRGVFGYGYTF. DNA of the CDR3: TGTGCCAGCAGCACCCGGGGTGTTTTTGGCTATGGCTACACCTTC.